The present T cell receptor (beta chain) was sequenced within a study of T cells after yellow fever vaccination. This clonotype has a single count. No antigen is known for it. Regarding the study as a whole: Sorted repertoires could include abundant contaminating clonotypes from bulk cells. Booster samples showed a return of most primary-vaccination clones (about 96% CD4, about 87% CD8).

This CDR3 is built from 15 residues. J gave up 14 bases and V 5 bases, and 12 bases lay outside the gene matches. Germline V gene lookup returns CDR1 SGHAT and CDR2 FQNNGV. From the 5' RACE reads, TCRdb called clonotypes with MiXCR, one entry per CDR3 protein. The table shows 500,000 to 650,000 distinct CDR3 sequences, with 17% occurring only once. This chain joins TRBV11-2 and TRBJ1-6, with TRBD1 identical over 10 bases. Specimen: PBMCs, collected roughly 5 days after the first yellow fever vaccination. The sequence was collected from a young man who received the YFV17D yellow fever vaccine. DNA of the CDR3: TGTGCCAGCAGCCCAAGAGCGGACAGGGGGGCCACCCTCCACTTT. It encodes CASSPRADRGATLHF. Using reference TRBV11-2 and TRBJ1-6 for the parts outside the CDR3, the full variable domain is EAGVAQSPRYKIIEKRQSVAFWCNPISGHATLYWYQQILGQGPKLLIQFQNNGVVDDSQLPKDRFSAERLKGVDSTLKIQPAKLEDSAVYLCASSPRADRGATLHFGNGTRLTVT.